The clone carrying this T cell receptor beta chain was observed a handful of times. These data are taken from a study of blood T cell repertoires in COVID-19. Study at large: Donors of Cohort 3 who recovered were those that had two negative PCRs, clearance, or symptom resolution. The United States, Italy and Spain provided the acute and convalescent COVID-19 samples.

Participants had their cohort set by participant-reported clinical history. This CDR3 is built from 11 residues. V lost 6 bases, J lost 10 bases, and 12 bases lay in between. The germline CDR1 and CDR2 sequences are SNHLY and FYNNEI. In the original analysis: For nucleated cells, counts were estimated from reference gene primer amplification. Sequencing was performed with immunoSEQ multiplex PCR; in TCRdb, only in-frame clones are kept and a portion is missing. V, J and clone size are taken as reported in that table, and D and trimming were inferred from the DNA itself. The sample consists of some 330,000 clones, around 87% of them appearing once.

The chain employs TRBV2 and TRBJ1-2; D perhaps matches TRBD1 (6 bases). Sequencing was performed on PBMCs or T cells enriched from blood (not recorded which). This TCR came from a middle-aged man in a cohort exposed to, infected with or recovered from COVID-19 (not recorded which). CDR3 protein: CASRDSGDYTF. DNA for the CDR3: TGTGCCAGCAGGGATTCAGGGGACTACACCTTC.